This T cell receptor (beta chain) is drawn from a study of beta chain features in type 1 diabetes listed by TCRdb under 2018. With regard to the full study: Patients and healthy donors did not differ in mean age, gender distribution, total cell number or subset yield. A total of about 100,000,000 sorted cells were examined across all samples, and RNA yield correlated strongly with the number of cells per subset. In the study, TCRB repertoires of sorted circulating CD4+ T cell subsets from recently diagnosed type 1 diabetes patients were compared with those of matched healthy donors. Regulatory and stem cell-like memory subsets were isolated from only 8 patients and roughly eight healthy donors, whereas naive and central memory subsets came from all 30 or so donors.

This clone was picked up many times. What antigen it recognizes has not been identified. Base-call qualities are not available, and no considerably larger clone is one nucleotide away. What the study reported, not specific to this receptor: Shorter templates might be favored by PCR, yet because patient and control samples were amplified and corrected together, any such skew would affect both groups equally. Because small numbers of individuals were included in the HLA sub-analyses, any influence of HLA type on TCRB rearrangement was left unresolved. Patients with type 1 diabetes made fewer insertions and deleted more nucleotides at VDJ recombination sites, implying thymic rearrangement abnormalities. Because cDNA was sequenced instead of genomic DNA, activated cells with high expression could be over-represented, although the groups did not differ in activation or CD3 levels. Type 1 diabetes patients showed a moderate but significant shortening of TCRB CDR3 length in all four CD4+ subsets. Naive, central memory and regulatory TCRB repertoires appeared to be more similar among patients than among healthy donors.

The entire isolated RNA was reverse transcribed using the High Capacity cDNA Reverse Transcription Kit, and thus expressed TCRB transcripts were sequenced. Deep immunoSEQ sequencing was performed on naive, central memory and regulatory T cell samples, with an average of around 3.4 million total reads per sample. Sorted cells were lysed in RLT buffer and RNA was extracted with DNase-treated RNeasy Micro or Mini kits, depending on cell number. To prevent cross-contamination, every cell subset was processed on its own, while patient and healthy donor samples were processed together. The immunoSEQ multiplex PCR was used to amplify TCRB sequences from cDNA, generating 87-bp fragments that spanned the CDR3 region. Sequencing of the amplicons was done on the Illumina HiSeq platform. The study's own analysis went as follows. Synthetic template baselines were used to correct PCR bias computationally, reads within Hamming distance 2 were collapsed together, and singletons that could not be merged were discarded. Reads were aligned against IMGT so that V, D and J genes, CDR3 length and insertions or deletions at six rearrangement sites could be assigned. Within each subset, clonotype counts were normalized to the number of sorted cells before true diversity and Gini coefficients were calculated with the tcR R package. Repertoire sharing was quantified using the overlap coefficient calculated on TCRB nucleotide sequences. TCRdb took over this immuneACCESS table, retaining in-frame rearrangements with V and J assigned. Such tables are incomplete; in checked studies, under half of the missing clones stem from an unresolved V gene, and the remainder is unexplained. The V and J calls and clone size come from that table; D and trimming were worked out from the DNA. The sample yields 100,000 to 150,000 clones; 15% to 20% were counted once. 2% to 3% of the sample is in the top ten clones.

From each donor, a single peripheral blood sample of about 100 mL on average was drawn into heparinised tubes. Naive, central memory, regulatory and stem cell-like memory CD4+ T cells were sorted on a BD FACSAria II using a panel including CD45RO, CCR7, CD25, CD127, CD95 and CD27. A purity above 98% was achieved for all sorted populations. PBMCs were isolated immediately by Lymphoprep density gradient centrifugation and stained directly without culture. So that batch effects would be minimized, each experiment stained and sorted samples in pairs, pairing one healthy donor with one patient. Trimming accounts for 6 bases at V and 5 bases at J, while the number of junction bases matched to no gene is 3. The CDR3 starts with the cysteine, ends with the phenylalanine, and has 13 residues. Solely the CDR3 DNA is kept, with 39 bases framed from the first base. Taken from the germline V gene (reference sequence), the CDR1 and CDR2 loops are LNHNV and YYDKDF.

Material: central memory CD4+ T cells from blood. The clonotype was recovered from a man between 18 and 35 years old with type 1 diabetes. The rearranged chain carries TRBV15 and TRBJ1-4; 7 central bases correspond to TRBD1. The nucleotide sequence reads TGTGCCACCAGTTTCAGGGGGAATGAAAAACTGTTTTTT. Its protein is CATSFRGNEKLFF.